The rows below give T cell receptor beta chains drawn from one sample of a study of Ad26.COV2.S vaccination and SARS-CoV-2 variants. The assay was immunoSEQ multiplex PCR, and TCRdb's table has in-frame clones only and misses some. The repertoire has 440,000 or so clones, around 91% of them found once; the top ten carry roughly 4.3%. The specimen comprised peripheral blood, sampled in a trial of Ad26.COV2.S vaccine versus placebo. These TCRs come from a person aged 18-60 years who received the Ad26.COV2.S COVID-19 vaccine or a placebo. Each CDR3 is given with its conserved first and last residue. Fields, in order: clone size, V gene, CDR3 length, J gene, D gene, CDR3 DNA, CDR3 protein. A D gene is named only where the DNA matches it firmly. Some rows have no size entry. The others give once, few or many, or a class for an expanded clone.

>.|TRBV5-1|15|TRBJ2-3|.
TGCGCCAGCAGCTTGAACAGGATGAGCACAGATACGCAGTATTTT
CASSLNRMSTDTQYF
>.|TRBV7-9|16|TRBJ1-2|TRBD1
TGTGCCAGCAGCTCCAACAGGGGGAGGTCTAACTATGGCTACACCTTC
CASSSNRGRSNYGYTF
>.|TRBV5-5|12|TRBJ2-1|.
TGTGCCAGCAGCCAATTAGGAAATGAGCAGTTCTTC
CASSQLGNEQFF
>once|TRBV9|18|TRBJ1-1|.
TGTGCCAGCAGCCCCCACCCCTCGGGGGTACAGGTGAACACTGAAGCTTTCTTT
CASSPHPSGVQVNTEAFF
>.|TRBV13|14|TRBJ1-4|.
TGTGCCAGCAGTTCGCCGGGGCGAAATGAAAAACTGTTTTTT
CASSSPGRNEKLFF
>.|TRBV4-3|13|TRBJ2-3|.
TGCGCCAGCAGCCCCCTAACCTTGGGGGCGCAGTATTTT
CASSPLTLGAQYF
>.|TRBV10-3|12|TRBJ1-4|.
TGTGCCATCAGCGCAACTAATGAAAAACTGTTTTTT
CAISATNEKLFF
>few|TRBV7-9|13|TRBJ2-7|.
TGTGCCAGCAGCCGGGGCGAGGGGAGAGAGCAGTACTTC
CASSRGEGREQYF
>.|TRBV20-1|15|TRBJ2-7|.
TGCAGTGCTAGTGCACAGGCGGCTGGCTCCTACGAGCAGTACTTC
CSASAQAAGSYEQYF
>.|TRBV19|13|TRBJ1-1|TRBD1
TGTGCCAGTAGGCGACAGGGTGACACTGAAGCTTTCTTT
CASRRQGDTEAFF
>.|TRBV20-1|13|TRBJ2-3|.
TGCAGTGCTAGTAGGGAGTTTGGGGGTACGCAGTATTTT
CSASREFGGTQYF
>.|TRBV19|15|TRBJ1-5|TRBD1
TGTGCCAGTAAATTGGACAGGGCCCTCAATCAGCCCCAGCATTTT
CASKLDRALNQPQHF
>.|TRBV19|17|TRBJ2-3|TRBD2
TGTGCCAGTAGTCTTGGGACTAGCGGGAGTATAACAGATACGCAGTATTTT
CASSLGTSGSITDTQYF
>.|TRBV19|13|TRBJ2-5|.
TGTGCCAGTTCCACAGAGAACCAAGAGACCCAGTACTTC
CASSTENQETQYF
>.|TRBV5-6|14|TRBJ2-1|.
TGTGCCAGCAGCTTCATGGGGTTACTGCATGAGCAGTTCTTC
CASSFMGLLHEQFF
>.|TRBV11-2|13|TRBJ2-7|.
TGTGCCAGCAGCTTTTCGCGCGAATACGAGCAGTACTTC
CASSFSREYEQYF
>once|TRBV6-6|15|TRBJ2-2|.
TGTGCCAGCAGTTACTCAGGGGAGGACACCGGGGAGCTGTTTTTT
CASSYSGEDTGELFF
>.|TRBV7-2|16|TRBJ2-1|TRBD2
TGTGCCAGCAGCATCGGACTAGCGGGAGGGTGGAATGAGCAGTTCTTC
CASSIGLAGGWNEQFF
>.|TRBV13|14|TRBJ2-5|.
TGTGCCAGCAGCTCACCCGGACTACAAGAGACCCAGTACTTC
CASSSPGLQETQYF
>.|TRBV4-2|14|TRBJ2-5|.
TGTGCCAGCAGCCGGGGTCCCGGGGAAGAGACCCAGTACTTC
CASSRGPGEETQYF
>.|TRBV28|13|TRBJ2-7|.
TGTGCCAGCAGTTTCACGGGAGTGTACGAGCAGTACTTC
CASSFTGVYEQYF
>.|TRBV6-6|16|TRBJ2-7|.
TGTGCCAGCAGTTACTCGTTACGGAAGATCTCCTACGAGCAGTACTTC
CASSYSLRKISYEQYF
>.|TRBV5-8|14|TRBJ2-3|TRBD1
TGTGCCAGCAATACAGGGGGGTCCACAGATACGCAGTATTTT
CASNTGGSTDTQYF
>.|TRBV5-4|15|TRBJ2-7|TRBD1
TGTGCCAGCAGCCCTCGGACAGGATGGACCTACGAGCAGTACTTC
CASSPRTGWTYEQYF
>once|TRBV5-5|14|TRBJ2-7|.
TGTGCCAGCAGCGATACCGGGACACCTTACGAGCAGTACTTC
CASSDTGTPYEQYF
>.|TRBV7-2|20|TRBJ2-6|TRBD2
TGTGCCAGCAGCTTAGCGTGGACTAGCGGGAGTCGACCTGGGGCCAACGTCCTGACTTTC
CASSLAWTSGSRPGANVLTF
>.|TRBV19|14|TRBJ2-7|TRBD1
TGTGCCAGTGCCCTCGGGACAGGATCCTACGAGCAGTACTTC
CASALGTGSYEQYF
>.|TRBV30|11|TRBJ2-7|.
TGTGCCTCCGCTGGATCCTACGAGCAGTACTTC
CASAGSYEQYF
>.|TRBV5-4|16|TRBJ2-7|TRBD2
TGTGCCAGCAGCCCGGGACTAGCGGTGAGCTCCTACGAGCAGTACTTC
CASSPGLAVSSYEQYF
>.|TRBV30|15|TRBJ2-1|TRBD2
TGTGCCTGGCACCAACCAGCGGGAGGGCCGGGAGAGCAGTTCTTC
CAWHQPAGGPGEQFF
>.|TRBV9|12|TRBJ2-2|.
TGTGCCAGCATGGGTCGCGTCGGGGAGCTGTTTTTT
CASMGRVGELFF
>.|TRBV7-8|15|TRBJ1-1|.
TGTGCCAGCAGCTCCCGGGGATCGGTGAACACTGAAGCTTTCTTT
CASSSRGSVNTEAFF
>.|TRBV3-1/TRBV3-2|18|TRBJ2-3|.
TGTGCCAGCAGCCAAGATTTGGGTACTATGGGGAAACCAGATACGCAGTATTTT
CASSQDLGTMGKPDTQYF
>.|TRBV4-3|14|TRBJ2-7|.
TGCGCCAGCAGCCAAGCGCTAGAAGCCTACGAGCAGTACTTC
CASSQALEAYEQYF
>once|TRBV29-1|15|TRBJ2-5|TRBD2
TGCAGCGTTGGAATTAGCGGGATGCGGTCGGAGACCCAGTACTTC
CSVGISGMRSETQYF
>.|TRBV5-1|17|TRBJ1-4|TRBD1
TGCGCCAGCAGTCCCTCGGGCGGGACAGGGGGCGTTGAAAAACTGTTTTTT
CASSPSGGTGGVEKLFF
>.|TRBV12-5|17|TRBJ2-6|TRBD1
TGTGCTAGTGGTTCTTCGGACAGGGGATCCGGGGCCAACGTCCTGACTTTC
CASGSSDRGSGANVLTF
>.|TRBV7-2|15|TRBJ2-7|TRBD2
TGTGCCAGCAGAACACGGACTAGCTTTGGATACGAGCAGTACTTC
CASRTRTSFGYEQYF
>.|TRBV24-1|18|TRBJ2-2|TRBD1
TGTGCCACCAGTGCCACAGCCAGACAGGGGGGGAACACCGGGGAGCTGTTTTTT
CATSATARQGGNTGELFF
>.|TRBV6-5|14|TRBJ1-2|.
TGTGCCAGCAGACAGGACGGAGCTGGGTATGGCTACACCTTC
CASRQDGAGYGYTF
>.|TRBV9|16|TRBJ2-1|.
TGTGCCAGCAGCTCCCAGATTAGCGGCCCCTACAATGAGCAGTTCTTC
CASSSQISGPYNEQFF
>.|TRBV7-9|12|TRBJ1-1|.
TGTGCCAGCAGCTTAGGGCAGGGAGAAGCTTTCTTT
CASSLGQGEAFF
>.|TRBV14|15|TRBJ1-2|.
TGTGCCAGCAGCCCACACCGGCTTGCTAACTATGGCTACACCTTC
CASSPHRLANYGYTF
>.|TRBV25-1|15|TRBJ1-5|.
TGTGCCAGCAGTGAGTTGAGGGGAGACAATCAGCCCCAGCATTTT
CASSELRGDNQPQHF
>.|TRBV18|14|TRBJ2-2|.
TGTGCCAGCTCGGGAGATACGAACACCGGGGAGCTGTTTTTT
CASSGDTNTGELFF
>.|TRBV11-3|14|TRBJ2-1|TRBD1
TGTGCCAGCAGTACAGGGACAGCTAGAGGTGAGCAGTTCTTC
CASSTGTARGEQFF
>.|TRBV6-5|15|TRBJ1-5|TRBD1
TGTGCCAGCAGTACCGCAGGGGGCGCGAGGCAGCCCCAGCATTTT
CASSTAGGARQPQHF
>.|TRBV25-1|14|TRBJ2-5|TRBD1
TGTGCCAGCACCCAGGGGGCTCTACAAGAGACCCAGTACTTC
CASTQGALQETQYF
>.|TRBV7-2|15|TRBJ2-7|.
TGTGCCAGCAGCTTCCAGGAGGGCCGAGGGGACGAGCAGTACTTC
CASSFQEGRGDEQYF
>few|TRBV6-2/TRBV6-3|15|TRBJ1-5|TRBD1
TGTGCCAGCAGTCCACAAACAGGGGGCCCTCAGCCCCAGCATTTT
CASSPQTGGPQPQHF
>.|TRBV28|13|TRBJ2-3|.
TGTGCCAGCAGTTGGCCAGCCACAGATACGCAGTATTTT
CASSWPATDTQYF
>.|TRBV7-8|17|TRBJ1-2|.
TGTGCCAGCAGCTTTAGGTCCCCAGGCCCCAGGCCCTATGGCTACACCTTC
CASSFRSPGPRPYGYTF
>.|TRBV9|15|TRBJ2-1|.
TGTGCCAGCAGCGACGAACAGGGCGGTTGGAATGAGCAGTTCTTC
CASSDEQGGWNEQFF
>.|TRBV10-3|13|TRBJ2-7|TRBD1
TGTGCCATCTATTGGACAGGGGGTGACGAGCAGTACTTC
CAIYWTGGDEQYF
>.|TRBV7-9|15|TRBJ1-1|.
TGTGCCAGCAGCCCACAGGTAATCAAGAACACTGAAGCTTTCTTT
CASSPQVIKNTEAFF
>.|TRBV7-8|14|TRBJ2-5|.
TGTGCCAGCAGCCTCATGGGAGGGGGGGAGACCCAGTACTTC
CASSLMGGGETQYF
>.|TRBV18|13|TRBJ2-3|.
TGTGCCAGCTCACCCCTGAACACAGATACGCAGTATTTT
CASSPLNTDTQYF